This T cell receptor beta chain was obtained from a study of CD8+ T cells in alopecia areata. Findings and limits, study-wide: Compared with mice, patients displayed less clear TCR sharing, possibly for HLA-related reasons. Normal scalp showed lower clonality than lesional scalp, especially alopecia totalis/universalis. For patients receiving tofacitinib, scalp clonality and expanded CD8+ clones among the top 100 significantly decreased.

This clone turned up a few times. Antigen unknown. Treatment indicated: oral pan-JAK inhibitor, 5-10 mg twice daily. Germline CDR1 LNHNV, CDR2 YYDKDF (reference sequence). Trimming removed 0 bases from V and 8 bases from J, with 7 bases in between. CDR3 length equals 13 residues. TCR sequencing used cDNA made by reverse transcription of extracted RNA. The data were produced by immunoSEQ multiplex PCR, yet TCRdb's version contains in-frame clones alone and is incomplete. Altogether over 150,000 clones are present, more than 45% being singletons, with the ten largest covering roughly 5%. Specimen: CD4+ T cells sorted from blood, collected at week 24, from a patient treated with tofacitinib. The clonotype was recovered from a human donor with alopecia areata. The rearrangement uses TRBV15 and TRBJ1-4; D remains ambiguous. CDR3 residues: CATSRDKGEKLFF. The DNA for the CDR3 is TGTGCCACCAGCAGAGACAAGGGCGAAAAACTGTTTTTT.